These T cell receptor beta chains were read from a single sample in a study of early T cells in non-severe SARS-CoV-2 infection. MiXCR, run by TCRdb on the 5' RACE reads, gives a single entry per CDR3 protein. This repertoire shows about 84,000 distinct CDR3 sequences, around 10% found once; its top ten account for less than 3%. The material sequenced was whole blood. These receptors were taken from an adult who was a healthcare worker with PCR-confirmed SARS-CoV-2 infection or an uninfected control (not recorded which). CDR3s include the opening cysteine and the closing phenylalanine or tryptophan. The D gene is left open where the match is weak. Clone size appears in some rows only: once, few, many, or a class for an expanded clone.

clone_size	d_call	v_call	j_call	cdr3_length	cdr3_aa	cdr3_nt
many	TRBD2	TRBV3-1	TRBJ2-1	19	CASSQDRRTSVNSYNEQFF	TGTGCCAGCAGCCAAGATCGCCGGACTAGCGTTAACTCCTACAATGAGCAGTTCTTC
few	TRBD1	TRBV7-3	TRBJ2-5	18	CASSLISRTGGARETQYF	TGTGCCAGCAGCTTAATTTCCCGGACAGGGGGCGCGAGGGAGACCCAGTACTTC
-	TRBD2	TRBV15	TRBJ2-7	17	CATSRDQLAGGRAEQYF	TGTGCCACCAGCAGAGATCAACTAGCGGGAGGCAGGGCCGAGCAGTACTTC
many	TRBD2	TRBV19	TRBJ2-1	16	CASSLIAGGSYNEQFF	TGTGCCAGTAGTCTCATAGCGGGAGGTTCCTACAATGAGCAGTTCTTC
many	-	TRBV12-3/TRBV12-4	TRBJ1-5	19	CASSLAWGSIGGTNQPQHF	TGTGCCAGCAGTTTAGCCTGGGGCTCGATTGGGGGTACCAATCAGCCCCAGCATTTT
-	-	TRBV2	TRBJ2-7	11	CASSPPGQRYF	TGTGCCAGCAGTCCCCCGGGACAAAGGTACTTC
few	TRBD2	TRBV10-3	TRBJ2-7	16	CAISELVAGESYEQYF	TGTGCCATCAGTGAGTTGGTAGCGGGGGAATCCTACGAGCAGTACTTC
few	-	TRBV5-6	TRBJ1-5	15	CASSSQGYSNQPQHF	TGTGCCAGCAGCTCTCAGGGATATAGCAATCAGCCCCAGCATTTT
few	-	TRBV7-9	TRBJ1-1	14	CASSLQGLLSEAFF	TGTGCCAGCAGCCTACAGGGTCTACTATCAGAAGCTTTCTTT
many	-	TRBV28	TRBJ1-4	15	CASSPSGYANEKLFF	TGTGCCAGCAGTCCTTCAGGGTATGCTAATGAAAAACTGTTTTTT
many	-	TRBV3-1	TRBJ1-3	13	CATMDITGNTIYF	TGTGCCACTATGGACATAACTGGAAACACCATATATTTT
many	-	TRBV3-1	TRBJ1-2	13	CASSQAGMEGYTF	TGTGCCAGCAGCCAGGCGGGGATGGAGGGCTACACCTTC
-	TRBD2	TRBV29-1	TRBJ2-7	12	CSVGTSVYEQYF	TGCAGCGTCGGGACTAGCGTTTACGAGCAGTACTTC
many	-	TRBV6-5	TRBJ2-1	14	CASMYGGGSLKQFF	TGTGCCAGCATGTACGGGGGCGGAAGTCTCAAGCAGTTCTTC
-	-	TRBV11-3	TRBJ2-1	16	CASSLEGQQNYNEQFF	TGTGCCAGCAGCTTAGAGGGACAACAAAACTACAATGAGCAGTTCTTC
many	TRBD1	TRBV4-2	TRBJ2-7	15	CASSQEGQPLDEQYF	TGTGCCAGCAGCCAAGAGGGACAGCCCCTCGACGAGCAGTACTTC
many	TRBD1	TRBV11-1	TRBJ2-1	15	CASSSDRGLIDEQFF	TGTGCCAGCAGCTCGGACAGGGGGCTTATCGATGAGCAGTTCTTC
-	-	TRBV5-1	TRBJ1-2	15	CASSLVPGTNYGYTF	TGCGCCAGCAGCTTGGTACCAGGAACTAACTATGGCTACACCTTC
many	-	TRBV12-3/TRBV12-4	TRBJ2-3	11	CASGWGDTQYF	TGTGCCAGCGGCTGGGGGGATACGCAGTATTTT
many	TRBD1	TRBV7-9	TRBJ1-5	16	CASSSGTGGLDQPQHF	TGTGCCAGCAGCTCCGGGACAGGGGGGCTGGATCAGCCCCAGCATTTT
-	-	TRBV6-5	TRBJ1-6	15	CASSYSTVGGSPLHF	TGTGCCAGCAGTTACTCGACAGTAGGGGGTTCACCCCTCCACTTT
-	TRBD1	TRBV10-1	TRBJ2-1	13	CASGQGSYNEQFF	TGCGCCAGCGGACAGGGCTCCTACAATGAGCAGTTCTTC
few	-	TRBV3-1	TRBJ1-4	14	CASSHSGGNEKLFF	TGTGCCAGCAGCCATAGCGGGGGTAATGAAAAACTGTTTTTT
many	TRBD1	TRBV5-1	TRBJ2-2	14	CASSLEGATGELFF	TGCGCCAGCAGCTTGGAGGGGGCCACCGGGGAGCTGTTTTTT
few	-	TRBV5-1	TRBJ2-2	14	CASSLVGQTGELFF	TGCGCCAGCAGCTTGGTCGGACAGACCGGGGAGCTGTTTTTT
many	-	TRBV7-8	TRBJ1-5	15	CASSLGPGSNQPQHF	TGTGCCAGCAGCTTAGGGCCGGGGAGCAATCAGCCCCAGCATTTT
-	-	TRBV20-1	TRBJ1-2	13	CSARAGQNYGYTF	TGCAGTGCTAGGGCAGGGCAGAACTATGGCTACACCTTC
many	-	TRBV7-2	TRBJ2-1	12	CASSQKTNEQFF	TGTGCCAGCAGCCAAAAAACGAATGAGCAGTTCTTC
-	-	TRBV12-3/TRBV12-4	TRBJ1-2	15	CASSLVLRGIYGYTF	TGTGCCAGCAGTTTAGTCCTGCGAGGGATCTATGGCTACACCTTC
-	-	TRBV20-1	TRBJ2-3	13	CSARNPIIDTQYF	TGCAGTGCTAGAAACCCGATCATAGATACGCAGTATTTT
few	TRBD1	TRBV7-6	TRBJ1-4	17	CASSRRDRAATNEKLFF	TGTGCCAGCAGCCGGAGGGACAGGGCGGCAACTAATGAAAAACTGTTTTTT
many	-	TRBV28	TRBJ2-5	13	CASSFDKQETQYF	TGTGCCAGCAGTTTTGACAAGCAAGAGACCCAGTACTTC
few	-	TRBV19	TRBJ2-1	16	CASKQEAAWGPNEQFF	TGTGCCAGTAAACAGGAGGCCGCGTGGGGGCCCAATGAGCAGTTCTTC
once	-	TRBV29-1	TRBJ2-1	12	CSVAKAYNEQFF	TGCAGCGTTGCTAAGGCCTACAATGAGCAGTTCTTC